Below, one T cell receptor (beta chain) is given with its context. This sample was included in a study of cytomegalovirus exposure and HLA in healthy donors. Primers for the PCR totalled 60 Vbeta and 13 Jbeta. The data were produced by immunoSEQ multiplex PCR, yet TCRdb's version contains in-frame clones alone and is incomplete. Here the sample table reports 65,000 to 85,000 clones. This CDR3 has 12 amino acids. V lost 8 bases, J lost 6 bases, and 11 bases lay in between. Germline CDR1 is SNHLY and CDR2 is FYNNEI. This receptor was obtained from a woman in her sixties or seventies in good health and CMV-seronegative. The chain joins TRBV2 to TRBJ2-1, with D uncertain. The specimen was PBMCs. CDR3 loop: CASHASSNEQFF. The DNA for the CDR3 is TGTGCCAGCCACGCGTCTTCCAATGAGCAGTTCTTC.